These T cell receptor beta chains were read from a single sample in a study of T cell clonotyping in hematopoietic cell transplantation. Data came from immunoSEQ multiplex PCR; TCRdb stores just in-frame clones and leaves some out. The sample contains 29,000 or so clones, more than 85% of which appear only once. Material: PBMCs, obtained 100 days after allogeneic stem cell transplant. Receptors originate from a female patient aged 50-59 years who had an allogeneic stem cell transplant from a related donor, so the T cells may come from the graft donor. Some clones in this sample may be carry-over from other donors' samples. CDR3s include the opening cysteine and the closing phenylalanine or tryptophan. A D gene is named only where the DNA matches it firmly. Size tells how often a clone was seen (once, few, many) or the class of an expanded clone, and some rows leave it out.

>13|.|.|TRBJ2-7|TRBV30
TGTGCCTGGAGTGTAAACAGCCCACCCGAGCAGTACTTC
CAWSVNSPPEQYF
>17|TRBD1|.|TRBJ2-1|TRBV4-1
TGCGCCAGCAGCCAAGATTATCGGACAGGGGGCTATTATGAGCAGTTCTTC
CASSQDYRTGGYYEQFF
>13|.|.|TRBJ2-5|TRBV5-4
TGTGCCAGCAGCTTGAAGGGCCAAGAGACCCAGTACTTC
CASSLKGQETQYF
>16|TRBD2|.|TRBJ2-5|TRBV7-2
TGTGCCAGCAGCTTAGGGGCAGCGGGGGCCGGAGAGACCCAGTACTTC
CASSLGAAGAGETQYF
>17|TRBD1|.|TRBJ2-5|TRBV7-8
TGTGCCAGCAGCTTAGACCTACAGGGGGGAATAAAAGAGACCCAGTACTTC
CASSLDLQGGIKETQYF
>17|.|once|TRBJ1-1|TRBV9
TGTGCCAGCAGCGTAGGTGAGGGGGGGGCCCTGAACACTGAAGCTTTCTTT
CASSVGEGGALNTEAFF
>14|.|.|TRBJ2-7|TRBV7-9
TGTGCCAGCAGCTTATACGGCGGCCTCGACGAGCAGTACTTC
CASSLYGGLDEQYF
>17|.|.|TRBJ2-6|TRBV18
TGTGCCAGCTCACCATTTCCCACAAGAGCTGGGGCCAACGTCCTGACTTTC
CASSPFPTRAGANVLTF
>15|.|.|TRBJ2-2|TRBV5-1
TGCGCCAGCAGCTTACAGAACTCGAACACCGGGGAGCTGTTTTTT
CASSLQNSNTGELFF
>13|.|once|TRBJ1-1|TRBV7-2
TGTGCCAGCAGCCCTCGGGTGTACACTGAAGCTTTCTTT
CASSPRVYTEAFF
>13|.|.|TRBJ1-2|TRBV28
TGTGCCAGCAGTTCCGGGCCCAACTATGGCTACACCTTC
CASSSGPNYGYTF
>16|.|.|TRBJ2-2|TRBV19
TGTGCCAGTACTCAAGGATTAGGGGCGAACACCGGGGAGCTGTTTTTT
CASTQGLGANTGELFF
>14|.|.|TRBJ2-7|TRBV28
TGTGCCAGCAGTTTTGGCGGGCCCACCTACGAGCAGTACTTC
CASSFGGPTYEQYF